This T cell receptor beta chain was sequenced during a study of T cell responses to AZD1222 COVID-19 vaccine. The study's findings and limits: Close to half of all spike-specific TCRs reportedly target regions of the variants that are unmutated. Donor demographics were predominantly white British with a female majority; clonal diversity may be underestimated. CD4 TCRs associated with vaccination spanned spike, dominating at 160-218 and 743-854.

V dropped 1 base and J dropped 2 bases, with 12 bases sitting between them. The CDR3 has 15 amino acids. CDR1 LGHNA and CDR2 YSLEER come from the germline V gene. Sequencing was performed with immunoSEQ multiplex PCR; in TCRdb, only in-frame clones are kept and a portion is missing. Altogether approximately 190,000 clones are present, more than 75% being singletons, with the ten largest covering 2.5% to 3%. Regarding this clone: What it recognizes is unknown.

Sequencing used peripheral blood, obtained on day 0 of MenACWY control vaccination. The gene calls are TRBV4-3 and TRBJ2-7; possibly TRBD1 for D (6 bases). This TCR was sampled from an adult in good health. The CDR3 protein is CASSQGDMLTYEQYF. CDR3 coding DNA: TGCGCCAGCAGCCAAGGGGACATGTTAACCTACGAGCAGTACTTC.